Listed below are T cell receptor beta chains from one sample, sequenced in a study of blood T cell repertoires in COVID-19. The data were produced by immunoSEQ multiplex PCR, yet TCRdb's version contains in-frame clones alone and is incomplete. The sample comprises some 150,000 clones, roughly 80% of which are singletons, and approximately 3.9% rests with the top ten. Sequencing was performed on peripheral blood. The receptors stem from a woman aged 60-75 years with acute or convalescent COVID-19. The CDR3 runs from the conserved cysteine through the conserved F or W. A D gene is named only where the DNA matches it firmly. Rows give clone size only sometimes, using once, few, many, or a class for an expanded clone.

TRBJ1-1,NA,TRBV11-3,NA,CASSRFQGQNTEAFF,TGTGCCAGCTCCCGGTTCCAGGGGCAGAACACTGAAGCTTTCTTT
TRBJ2-1,NA,TRBV27,NA,CASSPDSRTLQFF,TGTGCCAGCAGCCCGGACAGCAGAACCCTACAGTTCTTC
TRBJ1-5,NA,TRBV28,NA,CASNSGALNQPQHF,TGTGCCAGCAATAGCGGGGCCCTCAATCAGCCCCAGCATTTT
TRBJ1-1,NA,TRBV12-3/TRBV12-4,NA,CASTPLIGTEAFF,TGTGCCAGCACCCCACTAATCGGGACTGAAGCTTTCTTT
TRBJ2-5,NA,TRBV10-3,NA,CAISEGGAETQYF,TGTGCCATCAGTGAGGGTGGGGCAGAGACCCAGTACTTC
TRBJ2-5,once,TRBV3-1/TRBV3-2,NA,CASSQPGAEETQYF,TGTGCCAGCAGCCAACCCGGAGCGGAAGAGACCCAGTACTTC
TRBJ2-7,NA,TRBV5-4,NA,CASSPGGAYEQYF,TGTGCCAGCAGTCCCGGAGGGGCCTACGAGCAGTACTTC
TRBJ2-7,NA,TRBV30,NA,CAWNPGVGLNEQYF,TGTGCCTGGAACCCGGGGGTTGGATTAAACGAGCAGTACTTC
TRBJ1-2,NA,TRBV5-6,NA,CASSFGTEGLGYTF,TGTGCCAGCAGCTTTGGGACGGAGGGTCTCGGCTACACCTTC
TRBJ2-1,NA,TRBV5-1,TRBD2,CASSEGSTSGRNSEQFF,TGCGCCAGCAGCGAAGGCAGCACTAGCGGGAGAAACAGTGAGCAGTTCTTC
TRBJ2-2,NA,TRBV12-5,NA,CASGPPRNTGELFF,TGTGCTAGTGGTCCCCCCCGTAACACCGGGGAGCTGTTTTTT
TRBJ1-3,few,TRBV2,NA,CASRQGSGNTIYF,TGTGCCAGCAGACAGGGCTCTGGAAACACCATATATTTT
TRBJ2-1,NA,TRBV24-1,TRBD1,CATSDFTRTDRDYNEQFF,TGTGCCACCAGTGATTTTACTAGAACGGACAGGGACTACAATGAGCAGTTCTTC
TRBJ2-7,NA,TRBV4-2,NA,CASSQAREYEQYF,TGTGCCAGCAGCCAAGCGAGGGAGTACGAGCAGTACTTC
TRBJ2-2,NA,TRBV28,NA,CASSLLGEDGELFF,TGTGCCAGCAGTTTATTGGGGGAGGACGGGGAGCTGTTTTTT
TRBJ2-7,NA,TRBV7-9,TRBD2,CASSLTLAGSHEQYF,TGTGCCAGCAGCTTAACACTAGCGGGGAGTCACGAGCAGTACTTC
TRBJ1-2,NA,TRBV7-8,TRBD1,CASSLAGTGAYGYTF,TGTGCCAGCAGCTTAGCAGGGACAGGGGCCTATGGCTACACCTTC
TRBJ2-6,NA,TRBV7-9,NA,CASSPLISGANVLTF,TGTGCCAGCAGCCCACTTATCTCTGGGGCCAACGTCCTGACTTTC
TRBJ2-7,few,TRBV6-6,TRBD1,CASSTPGTVNNEQYF,TGTGCCAGCAGTACTCCCGGGACAGTAAACAACGAGCAGTACTTC
TRBJ2-1,NA,TRBV3-1/TRBV3-2,TRBD2,CASSQEPGMAGGPRAGNEQFF,TGTGCCAGCAGCCAAGAGCCCGGGATGGCGGGAGGGCCACGGGCCGGCAATGAGCAGTTCTTC
TRBJ1-2,NA,TRBV5-6,NA,CASSLWSNRQRSYGYTF,TGTGCCAGCAGCTTGTGGAGTAACCGACAGAGAAGTTATGGCTACACCTTC
TRBJ2-1,NA,TRBV2,NA,CASSTGLGDNEQFF,TGTGCCAGCAGTACGGGACTGGGCGACAATGAGCAGTTCTTC